This T cell receptor beta chain originates from a study of beta chain features in type 1 diabetes. V was pared by 5 bases and J by 8 bases, with 9 bases of the junction left unmatched. The germline gives CDR1 SGHAT, CDR2 FQNNGV. The CDR3 has 16 residues. TCRB transcripts that were expressed got sequenced, as all of the isolated RNA had been reverse transcribed. Generated by immunoSEQ multiplex PCR, the TCRdb table keeps only in-frame clones and is missing some. The table includes 900,000 or so clones, roughly 15% detected once. This clone was seen a handful of times. This clonotype was obtained from a woman aged 18-35 years in good health. The V call is TRBV11-2, the J call TRBJ2-1, with 13 bases identical to TRBD2. Source material: naive CD4+ T cells from blood. CDR3 nucleotide sequence: TGTGCCAGCAGCACGTATACTAGCGGGAGGGCCTATGAGCAGTTCTTC. The encoded protein is CASSTYTSGRAYEQFF.